This T cell receptor beta chain emerged from a study of cytomegalovirus exposure and HLA in healthy donors. Study-level results: Some segments of the V type, notably TRBV6-2 and TRBV6-3, were excluded as indistinguishable.

In germline, CDR1 is MNHEY, CDR2 SVGAGI. With 0 bases removed from V and 0 bases from J, the gap between germline ends came to 8 bases. The CDR3 runs to 15 residues. The PCR ran on 60 Vbeta and 13 Jbeta primers. This table comes from immunoSEQ multiplex PCR, and its TCRdb copy is limited to in-frame clones, with some not included. This sample has under 200,000 clones; 84% occur once, and the top ten carry about 0.25%. This clone has a single count. Its antigen is unknown. The sequence derives from a boy aged 5-17 years in good health and CMV-seronegative. This sequence joins TRBV6-5 and TRBJ1-1, with a weak D call TRBD1 (6 bases). Sequences were obtained from PBMCs. CDR3 protein: CASSYSYRVNTEAFF. Written as DNA, the CDR3 is TGTGCCAGCAGTTACTCCTACAGGGTGAACACTGAAGCTTTCTTT.